These T cell receptor beta chains were read from a single sample in a study of OX40 agonist ivuxolimab in advanced cancers. The method was immunoSEQ multiplex PCR; TCRdb's version includes in-frame clones alone and lacks a portion of them. The sample consists of approximately 57,000 clones, approximately 75% of them appearing once. Specimen: CD4+ or CD8+ T cells sorted from blood, collected in a trial of the OX40 agonist ivuxolimab. Source of these receptors: an adult with an advanced solid tumor such as melanoma, head and neck, liver or kidney cancer. CDR3s include the opening cysteine and the closing phenylalanine or tryptophan. Each record gives: V gene, J gene, CDR3 protein.

TRBV11-2	TRBJ2-7	CASSLGRDRGPYEQYF
TRBV11-1	TRBJ1-1	CASSLQLNTEAFF
TRBV7-2	TRBJ2-1	CASSLKAGGPNEQFF
TRBV5-6	TRBJ1-5	CASSGGQGQYSNQPQHF
TRBV19	TRBJ2-3	CASSVGGGGPADTQYF
TRBV7-2	TRBJ2-2	CASSLFPAAGELFF
TRBV5-6	TRBJ1-1	CASSYRIGMNTEAFF
TRBV13	TRBJ2-5	CASSLGLQRETQYF
TRBV28	TRBJ2-7	CASSLMRREQYF
TRBV14	TRBJ2-6	CASSLGTARVLTF
TRBV5-1	TRBJ2-7	CASSLVTGWASGEQYF
TRBV2	TRBJ1-3	CASSERSSGNTIYF
TRBV23-1	TRBJ2-6	CATARGLSSGANVLTF
TRBV14	TRBJ1-4	CASSPRWSNEKLFF
TRBV5-6	TRBJ1-3	CASSVGTGGSGNTIYF
TRBV5-6	TRBJ1-5	CASSLYSYSNQPQHF
TRBV5-1	TRBJ1-2	CASSLAAGQYYGYTF
TRBV27	TRBJ2-5	CASSLRGQETQYF
TRBV19	TRBJ2-2	CASSIRGRGTGELFF
TRBV7-6	TRBJ1-1	CASSLLRGPNTEAFF
TRBV4-2	TRBJ2-5	CASSQVRGETQYF
TRBV2	TRBJ1-5	CASSVAGYQPQHF
TRBV4-1	TRBJ2-5	CASSRLASETQYF
TRBV6-5	TRBJ2-7	CASSLREGLSYEQYF
TRBV5-1	TRBJ2-5	CASSLDGRPRETQYF
TRBV7-3	TRBJ2-2	CASSLQGGLRTGELFF
TRBV19	TRBJ1-2	CASSIDGPGTAYGYTF
TRBV6-1	TRBJ1-1	CASSDQVRTEAFF
TRBV21-1	TRBJ2-7	CASSKVGTSGGARAYEQYF
TRBV5-1	TRBJ2-5	CASSLNGPQETQYF
TRBV5-1	TRBJ2-2	CASSGRGLDGELFF
TRBV6-6	TRBJ1-5	CASSQRRNQPQHF
TRBV19	TRBJ1-2	CASSPTTGTGGLGYTF
TRBV6-6	TRBJ2-1	CASKSEIAGGNNEQFF
TRBV11-2	TRBJ2-7	CASSGRGGEQYF
TRBV14	TRBJ1-6	CASSQVDTLGSPLHF
TRBV5-1	TRBJ2-7	CASSSGDRGHSYEQYF
TRBV5-8	TRBJ2-1	CASSLVRLRSYNEQFF
TRBV29-1	TRBJ2-5	CSVGQEETQYF
TRBV11-3	TRBJ2-3	CASSSPRRGYTDTQYF
TRBV11-2	TRBJ2-1	CASSLELAGGYNEQFF
TRBV4-2	TRBJ2-6	CASSQQDRGASGANVLTF
TRBV6-5	TRBJ2-7	CASSYLGGRYEQYF
TRBV10-3	TRBJ1-6	CAISPGTGGSYNSPLHF
TRBV11-3	TRBJ2-1	CASSPAGATGNEQFF
TRBV11-2	TRBJ2-6	CASSLQSSGANVLTF
TRBV13	TRBJ1-1	CASSGFTEAFF
TRBV9	TRBJ2-2	CASSKDRVTNTGELFF
TRBV5-1	TRBJ1-3	CASSPYSAVLNTIYF
TRBV2	TRBJ1-4	CASSEAGSTTNEKLFF
TRBV27	TRBJ1-5	CASSFYGVGQPQHF
TRBV7-6	TRBJ2-2	CASSRLAGGYTGELFF
TRBV15	TRBJ2-7	CATSRQGQTPEQYF
TRBV19	TRBJ1-1	CASSMGDYRVAPRNTEAFF
TRBV28	TRBJ2-3	CASSLYRGGRTDTQYF